This T cell receptor beta chain was recovered during a study of tumor-infiltrating lymphocytes in primary liver carcinoma. Study as a whole: These patients were men and women whose ages were 30 to 69 years. Lesions, classed as T1-T3 N0M0, spanned roughly 4.2 to 10 cm across.

This CDR3 is built from 16 residues. The V gene's germline CDR1 is SEHNR and CDR2 FQNEAQ (reference sequence). Synthesis of TCR beta cDNA was carried out from approximately 500 ng total RNA with a constant-region primer. TCR beta libraries came from three nested multiplex PCR rounds using slightly modified ARM-PCR. The opening two PCR rounds, approximately 10 cycles each, paired TRBV1-TRBV30 forward primers with a C-beta reverse primer. TCRdb redid the calling of the multiplex PCR reads with MiXCR, one entry per CDR3 protein. The data contain roughly 78,000 distinct CDR3 sequences, about 70% of them singletons. DNA and RNA were both co-extracted from approximately 20-30 mg of bulk tissue that had not been sorted. Tumors were each sampled at five separate regions. About this clonotype itself: A much larger clone is a single base away; this may be a read error.

This TCR came from a woman aged 55 to 70 with primary liver carcinoma and hepatitis B virus infection. The chain links TRBV7-9 to TRBJ2-3; unclear D gene. Sequencing was done on a sample of liver tumor tissue from sampling region 4. Specified subset: tumor region T4, right-lateral pole. CDR3 in DNA: TGTGCCAACAGCTTAGTGCTGGGCAGAGTCACAGATACGCAGTATTTT. Amino acid sequence: CANSLVLGRVTDTQYF.